These 27 T cell receptor beta chains were sequenced from one sample in a study of T cells in Graves' hyperthyroidism and ophthalmopathy. RNA transcripts yielded amplified TCR beta CDR3 regions. The HTBI primer set was used in a first-round RT-PCR of the TCR CDR3. TCRdb recomputed calls from the multiplex PCR reads with MiXCR, one row per CDR3 protein. The repertoire consists of 700,000 to 950,000 distinct CDR3 sequences, with roughly a third occurring once and the leading ten covering 31%. The specimen sequenced was blood. The origin of the receptors is a woman aged 40-49 years with Graves' hyperthyroidism.

The chain joins TRBV28 to TRBJ2-7, with D unresolved. This CDR3 comprises 11 residues. Germline-derived CDR1 and CDR2 are MDHEN and SYDVKM. Trimming shortened V by 8 bases and J by 3 bases, and 8 bases separated the two germline ends. The CDR3 sequence is CASANYYEQYF. The DNA of the CDR3 is TGTGCCAGCGCAAATTACTACGAGCAGTACTTC.

V and J are TRBV7-9 and TRBJ2-7; TRBD2 agrees at 7 bases. J lost 5 bases, V lost 5 bases, and 9 bases had no gene match. The CDR3 loop spans 14 amino acids. The V gene's germline CDR1 is SEHNR and CDR2 FQNEAQ (reference sequence). In DNA, the CDR3 is TGTGCCAGCAGCCCCGGCGGGGGTATCAACGAGCAGTACTTC. Translated: CASSPGGGINEQYF.

This clonotype was found many times. This chain uses TRBV24-1 with TRBJ2-7, with D unresolved. V lost 7 bases to trimming and J lost 4 bases, with 13 bases between them. Germline V gene sequence: CDR1 KGHDR, CDR2 SFDVKD. The CDR3 runs 13 residues. CDR3 sequence (DNA): TGTGCCACCAGCGGGTCTGACGCATACGAGCAGTACTTC. Encoded protein: CATSGSDAYEQYF.

This clonotype was seen at least ten times. V and J are TRBV25-1 and TRBJ1-2; D unresolved. Per the germline V gene, CDR1 is MGHDK and CDR2 is SYGVNS. The CDR3 length is 13 residues. V was pared by 1 base and J by 7 bases, with 10 bases between. Here the CDR3 reads CASSEWLQSGYTF. Written as DNA, the CDR3 is TGTGCCAGCAGTGAATGGCTCCAGAGTGGCTACACCTTC.

This clonotype came up many times. J is TRBJ2-7 and V is TRBV19; the match to TRBD2 covers 9 bases. V lost 3 bases, J lost 6 bases, and 0 bases stayed unmatched. This CDR3 is built from 12 residues. Germline lookup yields CDR1 LNHDA and CDR2 SQIVND (reference sequence). DNA for the CDR3: TGTGCCAGTAGTATGACTAGCGGCGAGCAGTACTTC. Protein sequence: CASSMTSGEQYF.

The chain couples TRBV20-1 to TRBJ2-7, with 8 bases that match TRBD2. Germline V gives CDR1 DFQATT, CDR2 SNEGSKA (reference sequence). This CDR3 is 15 amino acids long. After removal of 6 bases from V and 0 bases from J, the junction contained 10 bases not matched to a gene. The CDR3 coding sequence is TGCAGTGCCAGGACCAGCGGGGGCAACTCCTACGAGCAGTACTTC. The encoded protein is CSARTSGGNSYEQYF.

The CDR3 region is CSASRPGGYNSPLHF. The CDR3 DNA reads TGCAGTGCCAGCAGACCAGGGGGATATAATTCACCCCTCCACTTT. The chain recombines TRBV20-1 with TRBJ1-6, with TRBD1 matching 7 bases. The V and J ends lost 6 bases and 4 bases, in that order; junction bases with no gene match: 9. The CDR3 runs to 15 residues. CDR1 and CDR2 from the germline V gene are DFQATT and SNEGSKA (reference sequence).

About this clonotype itself: The junction shows a germline mismatch at one end, possibly a read error. This chain links TRBV12-3 or TRBV12-4 with TRBJ2-7, with D hard to call. This CDR3 is built from 12 residues. This chain's CDR3 is CASSAPSSEQYF. The CDR3 DNA reads as TGTGCCAGCAGTGCCCCCTCCTCCGAGCAGTACTTC.

A single count supports this clonotype. The chain recombines TRBV29-1 with TRBJ1-2, with D unclear. Germline V gene sequence: CDR1 SQVTM, CDR2 ANQGSEA. The germline V and J ends were trimmed by 7 bases and 4 bases, with 10 bases remaining between them. CDR3 length: 11 amino acids. The CDR3 DNA reads TGCAGCGCCAACAGAGTCTATGGCTACACCTTC. Its translation: CSANRVYGYTF. Full variable domain (outside the CDR3, taken from reference TRBV29-1 and TRBJ1-2): SAVISQKPSRDICQRGTSLTIQCQVDSQVTMMFWYRQQPGQSLTLIATANQGSEATYESGFVIDKFPISRPNLTFSTLTVSNMSPEDSSIYLCSANRVYGYTFGSGTRLTVV.

This clonotype was found many times. The chain has TRBV28 and TRBJ1-2; D is uncertain. The CDR3 totals 12 residues. Trimming pared 4 bases from V and 7 bases from J, leaving 10 bases between. The V gene's germline CDR1 is MDHEN and CDR2 SYDVKM. As DNA, the CDR3 is TGTGCCAGCAGTTCCCCGACTGTTGGCTACACCTTC. Protein sequence: CASSSPTVGYTF.

This clonotype has a single count. An end of the junction differs from the germline gene, which may be a read error. The chain recombines TRBV15 with TRBJ1-1; D gene unclear. This CDR3 spans 9 amino acids. Germline V lookup: CDR1 LNHNV, CDR2 YYDKDF (reference sequence). The chain's CDR3 is CATSRGKGF. CDR3 bases: TGTGCCACCAGCAGAGGTAAAGGGTTT.

This clonotype appeared many times. This sequence joins TRBV20-1 and TRBJ1-5; D is unresolved. The V gene's germline CDR1 is DFQATT and CDR2 SNEGSKA (reference sequence). The length of the CDR3 is 15 residues. The V end was cut by 6 bases, the J end by 4 bases, with 19 bases between. The CDR3 DNA follows: TGCAGTGCCCATTCATACACCCAGCCGAATCAGCCCCAGCATTTT. This translates into CSAHSYTQPNQPQHF.

This clonotype was recorded a few times. This may come from a read error, since a much larger clone is one base off. The chain couples TRBV29-1 to TRBJ2-7, with 8 nucleotides matching TRBD2. The CDR3 has 13 residues. Germline CDR1 SQVTM, CDR2 ANQGSEA. The CDR3 region is CSIEAGLGYEQYF. CDR3 coding DNA: TGCAGCATTGAAGCGGGACTAGGCTACGAGCAGTACTTC.

The V call is TRBV6-2 or TRBV6-3, the J call TRBJ1-5; a weak D match, TRBD1 (6 bases). V was pared by 6 bases and J by 8 bases, with 11 bases between. Germline assignment: CDR1 MNHEY and CDR2 SVGEGT. CDR3 length equals 12 residues. The CDR3 reads CASRQGEEPQHF. The CDR3 coding sequence is TGTGCCAGCAGACAGGGAGAGGAGCCCCAGCATTTT.

This clonotype was detected only a few times. The chain recombines TRBV19 with TRBJ2-2, with 9 bases that match TRBD1. CDR3 length: 17 amino acids. V shed 6 bases and J 5 bases; nucleotides not matched to a gene: 13. From germline, CDR1 is LNHDA and CDR2 SQIVND (reference sequence). The CDR3 reads CASSSIWGQGKTGELFF. As DNA, the CDR3 is TGTGCCAGTAGCAGTATATGGGGACAGGGAAAAACCGGGGAGCTGTTTTTT.

To note about this clonotype: At one end, the junction sequence differs from germline, possibly due to a read error. This chain links TRBV6-5 with TRBJ1-5, with 8 bases lining up with TRBD1. The germline gives CDR1 MNHEY, CDR2 SVGAGI. This CDR3 comprises 13 residues. The CDR3 DNA is TGTGCCAGCAGTCCACAGGGGGATCAGTCCCAGCATTTT. It translates to CASSPQGDQSQHF.

This clonotype showed up many times. The V call is TRBV19, the J call TRBJ1-5; D unresolved. With 3 bases removed from V and 4 bases from J, the gap between germline ends came to 13 bases. From germline, CDR1 is LNHDA and CDR2 SQIVND (reference sequence). This CDR3 is 15 amino acids long. The CDR3 loop is CASSMVGTVNQPQHF. The CDR3 DNA is TGTGCCAGTAGTATGGTAGGAACCGTTAATCAGCCCCAGCATTTT.

This sequence joins TRBV20-1 and TRBJ2-3; TRBD2 is a possible D gene (6 bases). Germline V gives CDR1 DFQATT, CDR2 SNEGSKA (reference sequence). The V end was cut by 5 bases, the J end by 3 bases, with 12 bases between. The CDR3 loop spans 13 amino acids. The DNA of the CDR3 is TGCAGTGCTGTTAGCGGACCAACAGATACGCAGTATTTT. Its protein product is CSAVSGPTDTQYF.

This clonotype was seen once. The chain uses TRBV20-1 and TRBJ1-1, with D hard to call. Germline lookup yields CDR1 DFQATT and CDR2 SNEGSKA (reference sequence). The V end lost 0 bases, the J end lost 0 bases, and 11 bases lay between the germline ends. The CDR3 contains 15 residues. The CDR3 bases are TGCAGTGCTAGAGATCTACGGCGGCTGAACACTGAAGCTTTCTTT. It codes for CSARDLRRLNTEAFF.

This clonotype turned up a few times. The CDR3 sequence: CASSGTQHEKLFF. Here the CDR3 DNA reads TGTGCCAGCAGCGGGACCCAGCATGAAAAACTGTTTTTT. The rearrangement uses TRBV10-3 and TRBJ1-4; D is possibly TRBD1 (5 bases). The CDR3 is made up of 13 amino acids. The germline CDR1 and CDR2 sequences are ENHRY and SYGVKD. Trimming removed 10 bases from V and 6 bases from J, with 15 bases in between.

The DNA for the CDR3 is TGTGCCAGTTCTACCCTCGACAGGGGACCGCGCGAAGCTTTCTTT. The encoded protein is CASSTLDRGPREAFF. V usage is TRBV25-1 and J usage is TRBJ1-1; 8 nucleotides line up with TRBD1. The trim removed 9 bases at V and 8 bases at J, leaving 17 bases unmatched. This CDR3 region has 15 residues. CDR1 and CDR2 (germline): MGHDK, SYGVNS.

This clonotype was seen only a few times. The chain carries TRBV4-2 and TRBJ1-5, with a possible D match to TRBD1 (6 bases). The CDR3 length is 16 residues. Trimming shortened V by 1 base and J by 3 bases, and 13 bases separated the two germline ends. Germline V gene lookup returns CDR1 LGHNA and CDR2 YNFKEQ. The CDR3 loop is CASSQVSGVFNQPQHF. CDR3 in DNA: TGTGCCAGCAGCCAAGTATCAGGGGTGTTCAATCAGCCCCAGCATTTT.

The CDR3 loop is CASSLEGAEEQYF. Here the CDR3 DNA reads TGTGCCAGCAGCTTAGAGGGGGCAGAAGAGCAGTACTTC. The chain carries TRBV7-8 and TRBJ2-7, with TRBD1 matching over 7 bases. Germline V CDR1 and CDR2: SGHVS, FQNEAQ. The CDR3 is 13 amino acids. V lost 1 base and J lost 7; bases outside the gene matches: 4.

The J gene is TRBJ1-6, the V gene TRBV18; TRBD1 aligns across 8 bases. In germline, CDR1 is KGHSH, CDR2 LQKENI. The V and J ends lost 3 bases and 11 bases, in that order; junction bases with no gene match: 9. The CDR3 has 15 amino acids. The CDR3 nucleotides read TGTGCCAGCTCACCGGGTGGACAGGGTTGGCCACCCCTCCACTTT. Amino acids: CASSPGGQGWPPLHF. Complete variable domain (other parts from reference TRBV18 and TRBJ1-6): NAGVMQNPRHLVRRRGQEARLRCSPMKGHSHVYWYRQLPEEGLKFMVYLQKENIIDESGMPKERFSAEFPKEGPSILRIQQVVRGDSAAYFCASSPGGQGWPPLHFGNGTRLTVT.

This clonotype was seen more than once but under ten times. This sequence joins TRBV5-6 and TRBJ1-1, with a tentative D call TRBD1 (5 bases). The CDR3 has 15 residues. Germline lookup yields CDR1 SGHDT and CDR2 YYEEEE. The ends were cut back, 4 bases at V and 0 bases at J, with 13 bases in the middle. The CDR3, as DNA: TGTGCCAGCAGCCCGGGGATGGACATGAACACTGAAGCTTTCTTT. Translating gives CASSPGMDMNTEAFF.

This clonotype was seen a handful of times. The V and J genes are TRBV27 and TRBJ2-5; no firm D call. The J call is uncertain, as TRBJ2-7 better fits the DNA end. Germline loops: CDR1 MNHEY, CDR2 SMNVEV (reference sequence). The CDR3 is 13 residues long. The CDR3 bases are TGTGCCAGCAGTCCCTATCATCCCCCCGAGCAGTACTTC. Protein: CASSPYHPPEQYF.

The J gene is TRBJ1-2, the V gene TRBV10-3, with 7 positions matching TRBD1. The CDR3 contains 14 residues. J was trimmed by 7 bases and V by 2 bases; bases with no gene match: 7. Germline-derived CDR1 and CDR2 are ENHRY and SYGVKD. The CDR3 protein is CAISEVQGQTGYTF. CDR3 DNA sequence: TGTGCCATCAGTGAGGTACAGGGGCAGACTGGCTACACCTTC.